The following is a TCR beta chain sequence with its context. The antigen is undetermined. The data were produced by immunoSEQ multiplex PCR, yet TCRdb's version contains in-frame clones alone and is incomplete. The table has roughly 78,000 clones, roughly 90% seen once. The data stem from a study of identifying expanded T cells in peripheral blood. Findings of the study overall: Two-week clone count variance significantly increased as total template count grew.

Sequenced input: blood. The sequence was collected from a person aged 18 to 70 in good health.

The CDR3 is CASSQMDSTDTQYF. Here the CDR3 DNA reads TGTGCCAGCAGCCAAATGGACAGCACAGATACGCAGTATTTT. The chain has TRBV9 and TRBJ2-3; D is unclear. Germline CDR1 SGDLS, CDR2 YYNGEE. Trimming cost V 4 bases and J 0 bases, with 9 bases left between them. CDR3 size: 14 residues.